This T cell receptor beta chain was recorded in a study of monozygotic twins with inflammatory bowel disease. TCRdb reprocessed the 5' RACE reads and reports one entry per CDR3 protein, with no DNA. The table for this sample gives about 300,000 distinct CDR3 sequences. This CDR3 region has 12 residues. Germline CDR1 reads LNHNV; CDR2 reads YYDKDF (reference sequence). Sequenced: blood. This receptor was identified in a human donor with ulcerative colitis or Crohn's disease, or a healthy co-twin of an affected twin (not recorded which). The chain carries TRBV15 and TRBJ2-1; TCRdb proposes TRBD2, but this gene call is untestable without DNA. The CDR3 here is CATSRDVEGQFF.